These T cell receptor beta chains were read from a single sample in a study of vaccination and CD4 T cells after COVID-19. TCRdb itself ran the PCR reads through MiXCR, one entry per CDR3 protein. There are about 18,000 distinct CDR3 sequences in the sample; around 48% occur only once, and more than 15% lies in the top ten. No antigens are known for them. Sequenced material: CD4+ T cells from blood, cultured in vitro, taken before SARS-CoV-2 vaccination. The source is a human donor who had recovered from COVID-19. CDR3s include the opening cysteine and the closing phenylalanine or tryptophan. Each record gives: clone size, J gene, V gene, D gene, CDR3 protein, CDR3 DNA. A D gene is named only where the DNA matches it firmly. Clone sizes are given selectively: once, few, many, or a class where the clone is expanded.

NA TRBJ2-7 TRBV7-2 TRBD2 CASSFEGRGEQYF TGTGCCAGCAGCTTCGAGGGGCGGGGGGAGCAGTACTTC
NA TRBJ1-5 TRBV2 NA CASTLMGGGGQPQHF TGTGCCAGCACCCTGATGGGGGGGGGAGGTCAGCCCCAGCATTTT
NA TRBJ2-7 TRBV6-8 NA CASSWYPNYEQYF TGTGCCAGCAGTTGGTATCCGAACTACGAGCAGTACTTC
NA TRBJ2-5 TRBV12-3/TRBV12-4 NA CASALQEETQYF TGTGCCAGCGCACTGCAGGAGGAGACCCAGTACTTC
NA TRBJ1-6 TRBV27 NA CASSDGGTYNSPLHF TGTGCCAGCAGTGACGGAGGAACCTATAATTCACCCCTCCACTTT
NA TRBJ2-5 TRBV27 TRBD2 CASSLLAGGGQETQYF TGTGCCAGCAGTTTATTAGCGGGGGGGGGCCAAGAGACCCAGTACTTC
NA TRBJ2-7 TRBV19 NA CASSMWGIASEQYF TGTGCCAGTAGTATGTGGGGTATAGCGAGTGAGCAGTACTTC
NA TRBJ2-3 TRBV24-1 NA CATSAPAEQGITDTQYF TGTGCCACCAGTGCACCAGCTGAACAGGGTATCACAGATACGCAGTATTTT
NA TRBJ2-1 TRBV7-9 NA CASSSHGGLSSGEQFF TGTGCCAGCAGCTCCCACGGGGGGCTCTCCTCTGGGGAGCAGTTCTTC
NA TRBJ1-6 TRBV21-1 NA CASSKFKRVSYNSPLHF TGTGCCAGCAGCAAATTTAAAAGGGTCTCCTATAATTCACCCCTCCACTTT
once TRBJ2-7 TRBV19 NA CASSFGTPYEQYF TGTGCCAGTAGTTTCGGGACACCCTACGAGCAGTACTTC
NA TRBJ2-1 TRBV7-2 NA CASSLVVGTDYNEQFF TGTGCCAGCAGCTTAGTGGTAGGGACGGACTACAATGAGCAGTTTTTC
NA TRBJ2-2 TRBV7-9 NA CASSHPRMTGNTGELFF TGTGCCAGCAGCCACCCACGCATGACGGGGAACACCGGGGAGCTGTTTTTT
NA TRBJ1-2 TRBV4-3 TRBD1 CASSQQTMRGHGYTF TGCGCCAGCAGCCAGCAAACAATGAGGGGGCACGGCTACACCTTC
NA TRBJ2-5 TRBV21-1 NA CASSKGRRQGEETQYF TGTGCCAGCAGCAAAGGCAGGAGACAGGGGGAAGAGACCCAGTACTTC
NA TRBJ2-6 TRBV19 NA CASSIGNSGANVLTF TGTGCCAGTAGTATAGGGAACTCTGGGGCCAACGTCCTGACTTTC
few TRBJ2-7 TRBV19 TRBD2 CASSMGGYVYEQYF TGTGCCAGTAGTATGGGGGGGTATGTCTACGAGCAGTACTTC
few TRBJ1-6 TRBV24-1 TRBD1 CATRKRRTGGSYNSPLHF TGTGCCACCCGAAAGCGAAGGACAGGGGGGTCCTATAATTCACCCCTCCACTTT
NA TRBJ1-5 TRBV19 NA CASRADSPNQPQHF TGTGCCAGTAGGGCGGACAGCCCCAATCAGCCCCAGCATTTT
few TRBJ1-2 TRBV11-3 TRBD1 CASSLIPGQGDNTF TGTGCCAGCAGCTTGATACCGGGGCAGGGGGACAACACCTTC
few TRBJ1-1 TRBV15 NA CATSRDSGRALNTEAFF TGTGCCACCAGCAGAGATTCGGGCAGGGCCTTGAACACTGAAGCTTTCTTT
NA TRBJ1-2 TRBV6-1 TRBD1 CASSLGQAGGGYTF TGTGCCAGCAGTCTTGGACAGGCTGGAGGGGGCTACACCTTC
NA TRBJ1-2 TRBV6-2/TRBV6-3 NA CASSDRDKKAYTF TGTGCCAGCAGCGACCGGGACAAAAAGGCCTACACCTTC
NA TRBJ2-5 TRBV20-1 TRBD2 CSASGGAGRYQETQYF TGCAGTGCTAGCGGGGGGGCGGGACGGTACCAAGAGACCCAGTACTTC
NA TRBJ2-5 TRBV30 TRBD2 CAWSSETSGGRETQYF TGTGCCTGGAGTTCCGAGACTAGCGGGGGGCGGGAGACCCAGTACTTC
NA TRBJ1-1 TRBV7-9 TRBD1 CASSLRASRGDTEAFF TGTGCCAGCAGCTTACGGGCTTCCAGGGGGGACACTGAAGCTTTCTTT
NA TRBJ2-7 TRBV15 NA CATSREAYEQYF TGTGCCACCAGCAGAGAGGCGTACGAGCAGTACTTC
NA TRBJ2-1 TRBV20-1 NA CSVLKGILNEQFF TGCAGTGTCCTTAAAGGTATCCTCAATGAGCAGTTCTTC
NA TRBJ2-3 TRBV6-2/TRBV6-3 NA CASSYSLTGRIDTQYF TGTGCCAGCAGTTACTCGTTAACAGGGAGGATTGATACGCAGTATTTT
few TRBJ1-5 TRBV5-6 NA CASKGHNQPQHF TGTGCCAGCAAGGGGCACAATCAGCCCCAGCATTTT
NA TRBJ2-5 TRBV7-9 NA CASSLAEGGETQYF TGTGCCAGCAGCTTAGCAGAGGGGGGGGAGACCCAGTACTTC
NA TRBJ2-7 TRBV27 NA CASRIGGYSYEQYF TGTGCCAGCAGAATCGGGGGATACAGCTACGAGCAGTACTTC
NA TRBJ1-6 TRBV7-2 NA CASSLRGALRRYNSPLHF TGTGCCAGCAGCTTAAGGGGGGCCCTTAGACGGTATAATTCACCCCTCCACTTT
few TRBJ1-6 TRBV15 NA CATSRGVSQINSPLHF TGTGCCACCAGCAGAGGGGTTTCACAGATTAATTCACCCCTCCACTTT
NA TRBJ2-5 TRBV5-4 NA CASSSAGGSHQETQYF TGTGCCAGCAGCTCCGCCGGGGGCTCGCATCAAGAGACCCAGTACTTC
few TRBJ2-7 TRBV7-3 TRBD2 CASRSRGSGRIDEQYF TGTGCCAGCAGGTCGAGAGGTAGCGGGAGAATCGACGAGCAGTACTTC
NA TRBJ2-1 TRBV7-8 NA CASSLKGAASYNEQFF TGTGCCAGCAGCCTCAAAGGGGCGGCTTCCTACAATGAGCAGTTCTTC
once TRBJ2-7 TRBV20-1 NA CSARGPGVTYEQYF TGCAGTGCTAGAGGGCCAGGGGTTACCTACGAGCAGTACTTC
few TRBJ2-6 TRBV27 NA CASSLKRGNSGANVLTF TGTGCCAGCAGTTTAAAGCGAGGGAACTCTGGGGCCAACGTCCTGACTTTC
NA TRBJ1-5 TRBV5-1 NA CASSWWQPQHF TGCGCCAGCAGCTGGTGGCAGCCCCAGCATTTT
few TRBJ2-2 TRBV7-2 NA CASRPRTVGGELFF TGTGCCAGCAGACCCCGGACCGTAGGAGGGGAGCTGTTTTTT
NA TRBJ2-7 TRBV7-2 NA CASSLVAERYEQYF TGTGCCAGCAGCTTAGTGGCTGAGCGCTACGAGCAGTACTTC
NA TRBJ1-5 TRBV6-2/TRBV6-3 NA CASSYSRYQPQHF TGTGCCAGCAGTTACTCGAGGTATCAGCCCCAGCATTTT
NA TRBJ1-2 TRBV7-2 NA CASSLAWSREGYTF TGTGCCAGCAGCTTAGCGTGGAGCAGGGAAGGCTACACCTTC
NA TRBJ1-6 TRBV2 NA CASSELGQGTSPLHF TGTGCCAGCAGTGAACTCGGGCAGGGTACCTCACCCCTCCACTTT
NA TRBJ1-3 TRBV28 TRBD1 CASSLQGAGGNTIYF TGTGCCAGCAGCCTACAGGGGGCAGGTGGAAACACCATATATTTT
NA TRBJ2-5 TRBV6-1 NA CASSLMLAPSETQYF TGTGCCAGCTCCCTTATGCTAGCGCCATCAGAGACCCAGTACTTC
NA TRBJ2-7 TRBV19 TRBD2 CASTTSSGKDYEQYF TGTGCCAGTACGACCTCTAGCGGGAAGGATTACGAGCAGTACTTC
few TRBJ2-3 TRBV7-2 TRBD2 CASSLAGGGTQYF TGTGCCAGCAGCTTAGCGGGCGGGGGTACGCAGTATTTT
few TRBJ1-5 TRBV27 TRBD1 CASSLSSQGGNQPQHF TGTGCCAGCAGTTTATCGAGCCAGGGGGGCAATCAGCCCCAGCATTTT
NA TRBJ2-5 TRBV5-4 TRBD1 CASRAQGGETQYF TGTGCCAGCAGGGCACAGGGGGGAGAGACCCAGTACTTC
few TRBJ2-3 TRBV7-9 NA CASSLAQGGTDTQYF TGTGCCAGCAGCTTAGCTCAGGGGGGGACAGATACGCAGTATTTT
NA TRBJ1-6 TRBV19 TRBD1 CASSDSGTGGSSPLHF TGTGCCAGTAGTGATTCCGGGACAGGGGGCAGTTCACCCCTCCACTTT
NA TRBJ2-5 TRBV20-1 NA CSATSTGRETQYF TGCAGTGCTACCTCTACGGGAAGAGAGACCCAGTACTTC
NA TRBJ1-1 TRBV4-1 TRBD1 CASSQLQGARWTEAFF TGCGCCAGCAGCCAATTGCAGGGGGCCAGGTGGACTGAAGCTTTCTTT
NA TRBJ1-1 TRBV7-9 TRBD1 CASSLAGRQGSLGAFF TGTGCCAGCAGCTTAGCGGGGAGACAGGGTTCCCTGGGAGCTTTCTTT
NA TRBJ2-3 TRBV7-9 TRBD1 CASSSGTGPIDTQYF TGTGCCAGCAGCTCCGGGACAGGGCCAATAGATACGCAGTATTTT
NA TRBJ2-4 TRBV7-2 TRBD2 CASSPLAGGDIQYF TGTGCCAGCAGCCCCCTAGCGGGGGGGGACATTCAGTACTTC
NA TRBJ1-5 TRBV6-5 NA CASSSGKSNQPQHF TGTGCCAGCAGTTCGGGCAAGAGCAATCAGCCCCAGCATTTT